Listed below are T cell receptor beta chains from one sample, sequenced in a study of T-cell reconstitution after alpha-beta-depleted transplantation in children. TCRdb reanalysed the PCR reads using MiXCR and keeps one entry per CDR3 protein. Counted here are around 340,000 distinct CDR3 sequences, 13% occurring once; the ten biggest clones make up roughly 4.3%. The source material was PBMCs, sampled from the stem cell graft. The receptors stem from a human donor who donated a stem cell graft to a child with Fanconi anemia. Each CDR3 is given with its conserved first and last residue. Each record gives: clone size, D gene, CDR3 length, V gene, J gene, CDR3 DNA, CDR3 protein. D genes are given only for firm matches. Clone size, where shown, is once, few, many, or a class for clones that have expanded.

many,TRBD2,15,TRBV29-1,TRBJ2-5,TGCAGCGTTGAAGGAGGGATAGCGGGCCAAGAGACCCAGTACTTC,CSVEGGIAGQETQYF
many,TRBD1,14,TRBV6-4,TRBJ1-1,TGTGCCAGCAGCCCGGACAGGCTGAACACTGAAGCTTTCTTT,CASSPDRLNTEAFF
few,TRBD1,14,TRBV5-1,TRBJ1-1,TGCGCCAGCAGCCGGACAGGGGGGGACACTGAAGCTTTCTTT,CASSRTGGDTEAFF
NA,NA,14,TRBV5-1,TRBJ2-5,TGCGCCAGCAGCTTAGGAGGGCCCTCCGGGACCCAGTACTTC,CASSLGGPSGTQYF
few,TRBD1,15,TRBV10-3,TRBJ1-1,TGTGCCATCAGTGAGGATGACAGGGGGGACACTGAAGCTTTCTTT,CAISEDDRGDTEAFF
many,TRBD2,15,TRBV20-1,TRBJ2-2,TGCAGTGCTAGAGATCCTAGCGGGGGGGCCGGGGAGCTGTTTTTT,CSARDPSGGAGELFF
NA,NA,15,TRBV12-3/TRBV12-4,TRBJ1-5,TGTGCCAGCAGTTTCGGGGCGTATAGCAATCAGCCCCAGCATTTT,CASSFGAYSNQPQHF
many,TRBD1,17,TRBV5-1,TRBJ2-7,TGCGCCAGCAGAAGTACACAGGGGGGAGACAGAGACTACGAGCAGTACTTC,CASRSTQGGDRDYEQYF
many,NA,13,TRBV4-3,TRBJ2-2,TGCGCCAGCAGCCAAGCAGGGGCCGGGGAGCTGTTTTTT,CASSQAGAGELFF
NA,TRBD1,13,TRBV28,TRBJ2-7,TGTGCCAGCCGGATCGGGACAGGGGACGAGCAGTACTTC,CASRIGTGDEQYF
many,NA,15,TRBV11-1,TRBJ2-1,TGTGCCAGCAGCCCACAGGGTAGCTCCTACAATGAGCAGTTCTTC,CASSPQGSSYNEQFF
few,NA,14,TRBV28,TRBJ1-1,TGTGCCAGCAGTTTTTCGAGGGGATGGACTGAAGCTTTCTTT,CASSFSRGWTEAFF
many,TRBD1,16,TRBV12-3/TRBV12-4,TRBJ2-3,TGTGCCAGCAGTCGGGACAGCCGCCATGACACAGATACGCAGTATTTT,CASSRDSRHDTDTQYF
few,NA,14,TRBV7-9,TRBJ2-7,TGTGCCAGCAGCCCCCCGGGGCCATCCTACGAGCAGTACTTC,CASSPPGPSYEQYF
few,TRBD1,17,TRBV5-1,TRBJ1-2,TGCGCCAGCAGCTTGGTTGCTGGGACAGGGGTCTACTATGGCTACACCTTC,CASSLVAGTGVYYGYTF
NA,TRBD1,13,TRBV29-1,TRBJ2-5,TGCAGCGCGGCTGGACAGGCGGGAGAGACCCAGTACTTC,CSAAGQAGETQYF
NA,NA,18,TRBV20-1,TRBJ2-1,TGCAGTGCTAGAGATCGCTCATGGGCTATCGCTGGGTACAATGAGCAGTTCTTC,CSARDRSWAIAGYNEQFF
few,TRBD1,13,TRBV12-3/TRBV12-4,TRBJ2-7,TGTGCCAGCAGTTCGGACAGGCGAAGGGAGCAGTACTTC,CASSSDRRREQYF
NA,NA,16,TRBV4-1,TRBJ1-1,TGCGCCAGCAGCCTCATTCCTCGAGCAGAAGACACTGAAGCTTTCTTT,CASSLIPRAEDTEAFF
few,TRBD1,14,TRBV7-6,TRBJ1-1,TGTGCCAGCAGCCCTCCGACAGGGGCCACTGAAGCTTTCTTT,CASSPPTGATEAFF
NA,NA,14,TRBV18,TRBJ1-1,TGTGCCAGCTCACAATCGACAGCCAACACTGAAGCTTTCTTT,CASSQSTANTEAFF
few,NA,14,TRBV5-1,TRBJ1-1,TGCGCCAGCAGCTCAACGACAGGCCAGATTGAAGCTTTCTTT,CASSSTTGQIEAFF
many,TRBD2,15,TRBV7-2,TRBJ2-3,TGTGCCAGCAGCTCCCCGGGGGGACTCACAGATACGCAGTATTTT,CASSSPGGLTDTQYF
few,NA,13,TRBV11-2,TRBJ1-1,TGTGCCAGCAGCCCCCCGGGGCCCGTGGAAGCTTTCTTT,CASSPPGPVEAFF
NA,NA,15,TRBV12-3/TRBV12-4,TRBJ2-7,TGTGCCAGCATCAGAGAGACAGGCGCGACCTACGAGCAGTACTTC,CASIRETGATYEQYF
few,NA,16,TRBV5-1,TRBJ1-2,TGCGCCAGCAGAGACCATCCCTGGACCTCCTGGGATGGCTACACCTTC,CASRDHPWTSWDGYTF
NA,NA,11,TRBV20-1,TRBJ2-3,TGCAGTGGTACTAGCAGAGATACGCAGTATTTT,CSGTSRDTQYF
NA,TRBD2,14,TRBV25-1,TRBJ2-5,TGTGCCAGCAGTGAATCCAGGGAGGGGGAGACCCAGTACTTC,CASSESREGETQYF
many,NA,16,TRBV25-1,TRBJ2-5,TGTGCCAGCAGTGTTAACAGAAATCTAGTCCAAGAGACCCAGTACTTC,CASSVNRNLVQETQYF
NA,NA,15,TRBV6-4,TRBJ1-4,TGTGCCAGCAGGGAGGACAACATCTACTGTGAAAAACTGTTTTTT,CASREDNIYCEKLFF
NA,NA,13,TRBV27,TRBJ2-3,TGTGCCAGCAGAATCGCGGGGACAGATACGCAGTATTTT,CASRIAGTDTQYF
NA,TRBD1,15,TRBV12-3/TRBV12-4,TRBJ2-1,TGTGCCAGCAGTTCATCGGGACAGCCCTTCAATGAGCAGTTCTTC,CASSSSGQPFNEQFF
NA,TRBD1,13,TRBV6-6,TRBJ1-2,TGTGCCAGCAAAACTGGACAGGGGTTTGGCTACACCTTC,CASKTGQGFGYTF
many,TRBD2,15,TRBV4-3,TRBJ2-5,TGCGCCAGCAGCCAAGAAGCGGGAGGGGGTGAGACCCAGTACTTC,CASSQEAGGGETQYF
NA,TRBD2,15,TRBV7-2,TRBJ2-1,TGTGCCAGCAGCTTGTGGACTAGAGGGTACAATGAGCAGTTCTTC,CASSLWTRGYNEQFF
NA,TRBD2,13,TRBV10-3,TRBJ2-1,TGTGCCATCACAGGACTAGCTGACAATGAGCAGTTCTTC,CAITGLADNEQFF
few,TRBD1,18,TRBV19,TRBJ2-1,TGTGCCAGTCATACGGGACAGGGAAGGCCCGGCTCCTACAATGAGCAGTTCTTC,CASHTGQGRPGSYNEQFF
many,TRBD2,14,TRBV12-3/TRBV12-4,TRBJ2-5,TGTGCCAGCAGTTTACGAGGGGAGGGGGAGACCCAGTACTTC,CASSLRGEGETQYF
NA,NA,11,TRBV2,TRBJ1-2,TGTGCCAGCAAAGCAGGGGCTGGCTACACCTTC,CASKAGAGYTF
NA,NA,13,TRBV9,TRBJ2-1,TGTGCCAGCAGCGAGGGGGGGGGGAATGAGCAGTTCTTC,CASSEGGGNEQFF
NA,NA,14,TRBV4-2,TRBJ1-2,TGTGCCAGCAGCTCCCCCGGGACGCTGTATCGCTACACCTTC,CASSSPGTLYRYTF
NA,NA,12,TRBV7-9,TRBJ2-5,TGTGCCAGCAGCCGGGACTCTGGGACCCAGTACTTC,CASSRDSGTQYF
NA,TRBD1,13,TRBV2,TRBJ1-2,TGTGCCAGCAGGGTGACAGGGGAAGCTGGCTACACCTTC,CASRVTGEAGYTF
many,NA,15,TRBV6-1,TRBJ1-1,TGTGCCAGCAGTGAAAAGCAAGGGGCGAAGACTGAAGCTTTCTTT,CASSEKQGAKTEAFF
few,TRBD1,15,TRBV5-1,TRBJ1-2,TGCGCCAGCAGCTTGGGGGACAGACCTAACTATGGCTACACCTTC,CASSLGDRPNYGYTF
NA,NA,13,TRBV10-3,TRBJ2-5,TGTGCCATCCGGAGGGGAGGCCCAGAGACCCAGTACTTC,CAIRRGGPETQYF
many,TRBD2,13,TRBV7-2,TRBJ2-1,TGTGCCAGCAGCCCGGGACTAGCGTTGGGGCAGTTCTTC,CASSPGLALGQFF
few,NA,11,TRBV28,TRBJ1-1,TGTGCCAGCAGCTATTACACTGAAGCTTTCTTT,CASSYYTEAFF
NA,NA,14,TRBV9,TRBJ2-5,TGTGCCAGCAGCGCCGCGGGGGCCGACACCACCCAGTACTTC,CASSAAGADTTQYF
many,TRBD1,13,TRBV2,TRBJ2-1,TGTGCCAGCAGTGACAGGGGGCGTGGTGAGCAGTTCTTC,CASSDRGRGEQFF
NA,NA,14,TRBV7-2,TRBJ1-1,TGTGCCAGCAGCTATTCCCAGAAGAACACTGAAGCTTTCTTT,CASSYSQKNTEAFF